This T cell receptor beta chain emerged from a study of blood T cell repertoires in COVID-19 (dated by TCRdb to 2018 to 2021). A note on the overall study: Collaborator samples came from the United States, Italy and Spain and covered acute and convalescent phases of COVID-19. The material from the prospective study consisted of cDNA or gDNA derived from T cells, B-cell-depleted T cells, or PBMCs. Subjects who had been exposed to COVID-19, were actively infected with it, or had recovered from it provided the deeply sampled blood TCRbeta repertoires that made up the dataset. The repertoires were released in a freely available public database intended as a resource for research on the immune response to SARS-CoV-2. The samples were drawn from two sources: the first 160 participants of the ongoing ImmuneRACE study, and 1,000 to 1,500 subjects contributed by 6 global collaborators. A de-identified subject ID, COVID-19 status, age in years and sex were almost always included in the sample metadata. HLA class I and class II types, where available, came from metadata supplied by the sample provider rather than from assay-based typing.

Overall results and qualifications from the work: How much clinical and demographic metadata was included differed by source and by participant, and the metadata was provided uncurated.

Notes on this clone: There is no known antigen for this receptor. Per-nucleotide qualities are absent, and no much larger clonotype sits a single base away.

TCRbeta CDR3 regions were amplified from genomic DNA by means of the immunoSEQ Assay, a bias-controlled multiplex PCR. In the original analysis: Nucleated cell counts per sample were estimated from amplification of reference gene primers within the assay. To quantify the absolute abundance of each unique TCRbeta CDR3 rearrangement, sequence reads were collapsed and filtered. Productive Simpson clonality was computed per sample as the square root of Simpson's diversity index over productive rearrangements. TCRdb limited this immuneACCESS table to in-frame rearrangements with V and J called. A share of clones is missing; checked studies link under half to unresolved V genes, and the rest is unexplained. The V and J calls and clone size come from that table; D and trimming were worked out from the DNA. This sample is represented by roughly 450,000 clones; roughly 91% of them were singletons. Clones ranked in the top ten supply more than 0.55% of the sample.

Participants in the prospective study were aged roughly 18 to 89 years, lived in 20 to 30 United States geographic areas, and enrolled through a virtual design. In the prospective study, cohorts were assigned on the basis of participant-reported clinical history obtained from a screening survey and a study questionnaire. ImmuneRACE Cohort 3 recovered participants were defined by two consecutive negative NP/OP PCR tests, healthcare professional clearance, or symptom resolution. In the prospective study, whole blood, serum and a nasopharyngeal or oropharyngeal swab were collected from each participant by mobile phlebotomists. Over an approximately 2-month period, participants in the prospective study had the option of providing additional blood draws and questionnaires. Before DNA extraction, prospective study blood samples were shipped either frozen or at room temperature. CDR1 is given as MNHNS and CDR2 as SASEGT, both from the germline V gene. Taken from cysteine to phenylalanine, the CDR3 has 16 residues. Only the CDR3 portion is preserved as DNA: 48 bases, with reading frame beginning at the first base. V loses 3 bases at its end and J loses 8 bases; junction bases beyond the gene matches: 9.

The V and J genes are TRBV6-1 and TRBJ1-4; TRBD1 matches 10 bases in the middle. The sequence derives from a man between 18 and 35 years old who had recovered from COVID-19. Sequenced input: PBMCs or T cells enriched from blood (not recorded which). The nucleotide sequence reads TGTGCCAGCAGTGAGCGTCCCGGGACAGGGGACGAAAAACTGTTTTTT. Its translation is CASSERPGTGDEKLFF.